This entry lists 30 T cell receptor beta chains sequenced from one sample in a study of cytomegalovirus exposure and HLA in healthy donors. PCR primers comprised 60 Vbeta and 13 Jbeta primers. Only in-frame clones appear in the TCRdb table, and some are missing; sequencing was by immunoSEQ multiplex PCR. This sample yields about 170,000 clones, of which approximately 70% are seen a single time; 7% to 7.5% belongs to the top ten. Sequenced: PBMCs. Receptors originate from a man aged 40-55 years in good health and CMV-seropositive.

This chain links TRBV7-2 with TRBJ1-6; D gene unclear. With 8 bases removed from V and 10 bases from J, the gap between germline ends came to 15 bases. This CDR3 spans 13 amino acids. CDR1 SGHTA and CDR2 FQGNSA come from the germline V gene. The CDR3: CASGGQRESPLHF. CDR3 coding DNA: TGTGCCAGCGGTGGGCAGCGGGAGTCACCCCTCCACTTT.

As DNA, the CDR3 is TGTGCCAGCAGTTTATCGAGAACGGTGAACACTGAAGCTTTCTTT. Amino acid sequence: CASSLSRTVNTEAFF. The J gene is TRBJ1-1, the V gene TRBV27, with D uncertain. This CDR3 has 15 amino acids. V was cut by 0 bases and J by 0 bases, with 8 bases left in between. CDR1 and CDR2 (germline): MNHEY, SMNVEV (reference sequence).

The CDR3 nucleotides read TGTGCCAGCATAGTGGTTGGGACCCAGTACTTC. This gives the protein CASIVVGTQYF. The chain links TRBV2 to TRBJ2-5, with no clear D. The germline CDR1 and CDR2 sequences are SNHLY and FYNNEI. The CDR3 has 11 residues. V lost 7 bases, J lost 7 bases, and 10 bases lay in between.

V usage is TRBV30 and J usage is TRBJ2-4; D possibly corresponds to TRBD2 (5 bases). Germline V gene sequence: CDR1 GTSNPN, CDR2 SVGIG (reference sequence). V lost 0 bases, J lost 0 bases, and 6 bases lay in between. The CDR3 runs 14 residues. DNA for the CDR3: TGTGCCTGGAGTGTGGGAGTAGCCAAAAACATTCAGTACTTC. This encodes CAWSVGVAKNIQYF. Variable domain in full (rest from reference TRBV30 and TRBJ2-4): SQTIHQWPATLVQPVGSPLSLECTVEGTSNPNLYWYRQAAGRGLQLLFYSVGIGQISSEVPQNLSASRPQDRQFILSSKKLLLSDSGFYLCAWSVGVAKNIQYFGAGTRLSVL.

The chain has TRBV10-3 and TRBJ1-2, with 9 bases lining up with TRBD1. The CDR3 runs 13 residues. V lost 10 bases to trimming and J lost 3 bases; unmatched junction nucleotides: 6. Per the germline V gene, CDR1 is ENHRY and CDR2 is SYGVKD. The DNA for the CDR3 is TGTGCCACCAACAGGGGGCAGGACTATGGCTACACCTTC. This gives the protein CATNRGQDYGYTF.

The V call is TRBV14, the J call TRBJ2-1; tentatively, D is TRBD1 (5 bases). Trimming shortened V by 4 bases and J by 6 bases, and 10 bases separated the two germline ends. Germline V gives CDR1 SGHDN, CDR2 FVKESK. The CDR3 consists of 13 residues. The CDR3 DNA sequence: TGTGCCAGCAGCCGGGGCTGGGGCAATGAGCAGTTCTTC. It translates to CASSRGWGNEQFF.

The V and J genes are TRBV15 and TRBJ2-7; 9 nucleotides agree with TRBD1. The CDR3 has 14 amino acids. Germline V gene data show CDR1 as LNHNV and CDR2 as YYDKDF (reference sequence). Germline trimming cut 0 bases from V and 6 bases from J; bases unmatched to any gene: 3. Written as DNA, the CDR3 is TGTGCCACCAGCAGAGAACAGGGGGCGGGCGAGCAGTACTTC. It is translated as CATSREQGAGEQYF.

The chain recombines TRBV4-3 with TRBJ1-6; 8 nucleotides agree with TRBD1. The CDR3 consists of 18 residues. V lost 1 base and J lost 5; bases outside the gene matches: 10. In germline, CDR1 is LGHNA, CDR2 YSLEER. In DNA, the CDR3 is TGCGCCAGCAGCCAAGCCGCAGGGGGCAGGAGGAATAATTCACCCCTCCACTTT. The encoded protein is CASSQAAGGRRNNSPLHF.

This clone came up once. Written as DNA, the CDR3 is TGTGCCGCCTGGGGACAGGATGGCTACACCTTC. As protein: CAAWGQDGYTF. This rearrangement joins TRBV27 to TRBJ1-2; the match to TRBD1 covers 8 bases. V shed 11 bases, J shed 6 bases, and the junction held 5 bases outside the gene matches. The CDR3 is 11 amino acids. Looked up from germline, CDR1 is MNHEY and CDR2 is SMNVEV (reference sequence).

Remarks on this clone: Other nucleotide sequences from this sample produce the same CDR3. The V call is TRBV7-2, the J call TRBJ2-2, with D unclear. Germline assignment: CDR1 SGHTA and CDR2 FQGNSA. The CDR3 is 16 amino acids. The V and J ends lost 1 base and 5 bases respectively, with 14 bases between them. Written as DNA, the CDR3 is TGTGCCAGCAGCTTAGTGCGGCATCTACCAACCGGGGAGCTGTTTTTT. Protein: CASSLVRHLPTGELFF.

V gene TRBV5-4 combines with J gene TRBJ2-5, with 7 bases aligning to TRBD2. This CDR3 spans 14 amino acids. J lost 2 bases, V lost 3 bases, and 4 bases had no gene match. The germline V gene encodes CDR1 SGHNT and CDR2 YYREEE (reference sequence). The chain's CDR3 is CASSSGREQETQYF. CDR3 coding DNA: TGTGCCAGCAGCTCTGGGCGGGAGCAAGAGACCCAGTACTTC.

The chain has TRBV2 and TRBJ1-1; D gene unclear. The CDR3 has 10 amino acids. With 8 bases removed from V and 8 bases from J, the gap between germline ends came to 9 bases. CDR1 is SNHLY, CDR2 FYNNEI, per germline. CDR3 loop: CASRGQEAFF. In DNA form, the CDR3 reads TGTGCCAGCCGGGGTCAAGAAGCTTTCTTT.

This chain links TRBV7-2 with TRBJ2-3; the D gene is possibly TRBD1 (6 bases). The CDR3 has 12 amino acids. Germline lookup yields CDR1 SGHTA and CDR2 FQGNSA. Trimming cost V 8 bases and J 6 bases, with 12 bases left between them. CDR3 nucleotide sequence: TGTGCCAGCCGTACAGGGTCGGATACGCAGTATTTT. As protein: CASRTGSDTQYF.

This rearrangement joins TRBV7-2 to TRBJ2-2; 9 bases are a match to TRBD2. CDR3 size: 16 residues. V gave up 5 bases and J gave up 8 bases; unmatched junction bases: 12. Germline values: CDR1 SGHTA, CDR2 FQGNSA. The CDR3: CASSLGLAGIGGELFF. CDR3 coding DNA: TGTGCCAGCAGCCTCGGTCTAGCGGGGATCGGGGGGGAGCTGTTTTTT.

This clone was counted once. V usage is TRBV15 and J usage is TRBJ2-2; possible D gene TRBD1, 6 bases. This CDR3 contains 17 residues. Germline loops: CDR1 LNHNV, CDR2 YYDKDF (reference sequence). V gave up 0 bases and J gave up 5 bases, with 16 bases separating them. The DNA for the CDR3 is TGTGCCACCAGCAGAGAGAGTGGGACAAGGTTAACCGGGGAGCTGTTTTTT. Translating it yields CATSRESGTRLTGELFF.

Relative to its sample, this clone is medium-sized. The same CDR3 is also encoded by other DNA sequences in this sample. The V call is TRBV25-1, the J call TRBJ2-7, with D perhaps matching TRBD2 (5 bases). The length of the CDR3 is 12 residues. CDR1 MGHDK and CDR2 SYGVNS come from the germline V gene. With 2 bases removed from V and 7 bases from J, the gap between germline ends came to 9 bases. CDR3 amino acids: CASSEGRGEQYF. The CDR3 DNA is TGTGCCAGCAGTGAAGGCAGAGGGGAGCAGTACTTC.

This clone was detected only a few times. The chain couples TRBV7-6 to TRBJ2-3, with D tentatively TRBD1 (5 bases). V was clipped by 2 bases and J by 2 bases, with 14 bases between them. From germline, CDR1 is SGHVS and CDR2 FNYEAQ. The CDR3 is 16 amino acids. As DNA, the CDR3 is TGTGCCAGCAGCTTAAAAGGGGCCCTTCCCACAGATACGCAGTATTTT. It translates to CASSLKGALPTDTQYF.

This clone was observed a single time. This sequence joins TRBV6-6 and TRBJ1-2; D unresolved. This CDR3 is 14 amino acids long. In germline, CDR1 is MNHNY, CDR2 SVGAGI (reference sequence). V was cut by 6 bases and J by 3 bases, with 14 bases left in between. CDR3: CASSLLVRDYGYTF. The CDR3 region has the DNA TGTGCCAGCAGCTTACTTGTGAGGGACTATGGCTACACCTTC.

This sequence joins TRBV11-2 and TRBJ2-7, with a weak D call TRBD2 (6 bases). Trimming left V 5 bases short and J 3 bases short, with 8 bases between. Germline V CDR1 and CDR2: SGHAT, FQNNGV. The CDR3 is 12 amino acids. CDR3 protein: CASSRERYEQYF. The CDR3 nucleotides read TGTGCCAGCAGCCGGGAGCGCTACGAGCAGTACTTC.

This clone was seen more than once but under ten times. DNA of the CDR3: TGTGCCAGCAGCATCGGTGTAAACTATGGCTACACCTTC. Translation gives CASSIGVNYGYTF. The V call is TRBV5-8, the J call TRBJ1-2, with D unclear. V was cut by 4 bases and J by 2 bases, with 9 bases left in between. The CDR3 length is 13 residues. Germline CDR1 and CDR2: SGHTS and YDEGEE.

The chain has TRBV7-8 and TRBJ1-1, with 7 nucleotides matching TRBD1. Germline-derived CDR1 and CDR2 are SGHVS and FQNEAQ. The CDR3 is 13 amino acids. Trimming removed 8 bases from V and 1 base from J; junction bases left unmatched: 4. CDR3 sequence (DNA): TGTGCCAGCTTCAGGGGGACGAACACTGAAGCTTTCTTT. Encoded protein: CASFRGTNTEAFF.

Regarding this clone: Other nucleotide sequences in the sample specify the same CDR3. The chain joins TRBV4-2 to TRBJ1-6, with 8 bases matching TRBD1. CDR3 size: 15 residues. J lost 5 bases, V lost 4 bases, and 4 bases had no gene match. Germline V CDR1 and CDR2: LGHNA, YNFKEQ. CDR3 bases: TGTGCCAGCAGCCCAAAGACAGGGGATAATTCACCCCTCCACTTT. Translation gives CASSPKTGDNSPLHF.

This chain links TRBV25-1 with TRBJ2-2, with 7 bases aligning to TRBD2. The CDR3 covers 17 residues. Germline CDR1 is MGHDK and CDR2 is SYGVNS. J lost 3 bases, V lost 2 bases, and 9 bases had no gene match. CDR3 nucleotide sequence: TGTGCCAGCAGTGAACCCCCGAGCGGGACGGACACCGGGGAGCTGTTTTTT. Translation gives CASSEPPSGTDTGELFF.

This clone was recorded once. The V and J genes are TRBV18 and TRBJ2-7; 7 bases align to TRBD1. Germline V gene lookup returns CDR1 KGHSH and CDR2 LQKENI. After removal of 4 bases from V and 2 bases from J, the junction contained 5 bases not matched to a gene. CDR3 size: 14 residues. This CDR3 is CASSQGQLTYEQYF. In nucleotides, the CDR3 is TGTGCCAGCTCACAGGGACAGCTCACCTACGAGCAGTACTTC.

The chain couples TRBV5-1 to TRBJ2-1; D remains unclear. Germline V lookup: CDR1 SGHRS, CDR2 YFSETQ. V shed 4 bases and J shed 4 bases, with 12 bases lying between them. There are 14 residues in the CDR3. This CDR3 reads CASSVQADYNEQFF. DNA for the CDR3: TGCGCCAGCAGCGTCCAGGCAGATTACAATGAGCAGTTCTTC. The variable domain in full, completed from reference TRBV5-1 and TRBJ2-1, reads KAGVTQTPRYLIKTRGQQVTLSCSPISGHRSVSWYQQTPGQGLQFLFEYFSETQRNKGNFPGRFSGRQFSNSRSEMNVSTLELGDSALYLCASSVQADYNEQFFGPGTRLTVL.

The V gene is TRBV5-4, the J gene TRBJ1-4; D might be TRBD1 (6 bases). V was pared by 2 bases and J by 11 bases, with 10 bases between. The CDR3 consists of 12 residues. CDR1 and CDR2 from the germline V gene are SGHNT and YYREEE (reference sequence). This chain's CDR3 is CASSFTGYKLFF. The CDR3, as DNA: TGTGCCAGCAGCTTCACAGGGTACAAACTGTTTTTT.

The chain combines TRBV5-1 with TRBJ2-5; the match to TRBD2 covers 7 bases. The ends lost 0 bases at V and 7 bases at J; junction bases unmatched: 0. From germline, CDR1 is SGHRS and CDR2 YFSETQ. CDR3 length equals 12 residues. The CDR3 region is CASSLAGGTQYF. The DNA for the CDR3 is TGCGCCAGCAGCTTGGCGGGGGGGACCCAGTACTTC.

This chain joins TRBV7-8 and TRBJ2-3; TRBD2 aligns across 14 bases. Losses at the gene ends were 8 bases for V and 5 bases for J; bases not matched to a gene: 6. Germline V gives CDR1 SGHVS, CDR2 FQNEAQ. CDR3 size: 15 residues. The CDR3 nucleotides are TGTGCCAGCGGACGACTAGCGGGGGGGGTAGATACGCAGTATTTT. It codes for CASGRLAGGVDTQYF.

The V call is TRBV4-3, the J call TRBJ2-1; 10 bases align to TRBD1. Trimming at V came to 5 bases and at J to 7 bases, leaving 11 bases not matched to a gene. Germline V CDR1 and CDR2: LGHNA, YSLEER. The CDR3 sequence is 16 residues long. The CDR3, as DNA: TGCGCCAGCAGCTTTAAAGGGACAGGGGTATGGAATGAGCAGTTCTTC. It codes for CASSFKGTGVWNEQFF.

The chain carries TRBV2 and TRBJ2-7; D might be TRBD2 (6 bases). CDR3 size: 10 residues. V was cut by 8 bases and J by 4 bases, with 6 bases left in between. Germline CDR1 and CDR2: SNHLY and FYNNEI. The CDR3 nucleotides are TGTGCCAGCGGGGGGTACGAGCAGTACTTC. Translation gives CASGGYEQYF.